This T cell receptor beta chain was obtained from a study of blood T cell repertoires in COVID-19. Study-wide context: PBMCs, B-cell-depleted T cells, or T cells provided the cDNA or gDNA that made up the material.

Only in-frame clones appear in the TCRdb table, and some are missing; sequencing was by immunoSEQ multiplex PCR. This sample has 25,000 to 35,000 clones; about 70% occur once, and the top ten carry about a sixth. V dropped 3 bases and J dropped 4 bases, with 9 bases sitting between them. The CDR3 is 13 residues long. The rearrangement links TRBV12-3 or TRBV12-4 to TRBJ1-1, with D unclear. This TCR was sampled from a human donor in a cohort sampled during active COVID-19. The sequencing input was peripheral blood. The chain's CDR3 is CASSFRSGTEAFF. As DNA, the CDR3 is TGTGCCAGCAGTTTTAGATCAGGCACTGAAGCTTTCTTT.